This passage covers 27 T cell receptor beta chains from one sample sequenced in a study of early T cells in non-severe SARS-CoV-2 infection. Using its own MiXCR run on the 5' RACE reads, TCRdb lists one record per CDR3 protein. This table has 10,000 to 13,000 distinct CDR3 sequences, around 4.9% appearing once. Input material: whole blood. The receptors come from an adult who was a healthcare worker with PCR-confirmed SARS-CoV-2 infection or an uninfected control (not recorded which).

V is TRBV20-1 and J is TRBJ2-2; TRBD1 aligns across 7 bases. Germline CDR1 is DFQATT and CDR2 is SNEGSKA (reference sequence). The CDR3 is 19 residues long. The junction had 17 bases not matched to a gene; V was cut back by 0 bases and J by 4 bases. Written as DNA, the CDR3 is TGCAGTGCTAGAGACCCCTTAGGACAGGCGGGTCTTGGCACCGGGGAGCTGTTTTTT. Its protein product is CSARDPLGQAGLGTGELFF.

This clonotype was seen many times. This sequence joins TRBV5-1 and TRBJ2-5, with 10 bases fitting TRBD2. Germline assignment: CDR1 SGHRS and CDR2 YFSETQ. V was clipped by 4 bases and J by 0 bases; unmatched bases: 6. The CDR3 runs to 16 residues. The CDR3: CASSEPGLANQETQYF. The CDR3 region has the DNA TGCGCCAGCAGCGAGCCGGGACTAGCGAACCAAGAGACCCAGTACTTC.

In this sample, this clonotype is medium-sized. The CDR3 spells CAISTGTSLDTQYF. The CDR3 DNA reads as TGTGCCATCAGCACCGGGACTAGTCTCGATACGCAGTATTTT. This sequence joins TRBV10-3 and TRBJ2-3, with 8 positions matching TRBD2. J was trimmed by 6 bases and V by 6 bases; bases with no gene match: 8. Germline assignment: CDR1 ENHRY and CDR2 SYGVKD. The CDR3 runs 14 residues.

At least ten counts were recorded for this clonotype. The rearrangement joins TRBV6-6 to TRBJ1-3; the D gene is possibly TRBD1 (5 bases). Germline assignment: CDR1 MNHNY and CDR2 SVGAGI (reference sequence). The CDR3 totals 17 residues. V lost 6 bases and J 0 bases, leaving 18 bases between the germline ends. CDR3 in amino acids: CASRAPWGEISGNTIYF. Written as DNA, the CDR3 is TGTGCCAGCAGAGCGCCGTGGGGGGAAATCTCTGGAAACACCATATATTTT.

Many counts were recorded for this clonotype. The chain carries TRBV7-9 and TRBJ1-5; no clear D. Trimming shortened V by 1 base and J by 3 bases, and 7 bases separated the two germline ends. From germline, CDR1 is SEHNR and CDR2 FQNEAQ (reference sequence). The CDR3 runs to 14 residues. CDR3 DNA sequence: TGTGCCAGCAGCTTAGACCCCAACAATCAGCCCCAGCATTTT. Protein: CASSLDPNNQPQHF.

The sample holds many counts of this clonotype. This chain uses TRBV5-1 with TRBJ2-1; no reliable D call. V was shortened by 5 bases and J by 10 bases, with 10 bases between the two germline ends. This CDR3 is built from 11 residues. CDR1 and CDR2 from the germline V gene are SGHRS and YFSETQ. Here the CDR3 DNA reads TGCGCCAGCAGGCGCTACGGGGAGCAGTTCTTC. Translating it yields CASRRYGEQFF.

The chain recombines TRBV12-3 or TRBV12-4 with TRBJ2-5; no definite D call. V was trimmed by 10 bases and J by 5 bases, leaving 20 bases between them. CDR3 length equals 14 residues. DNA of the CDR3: TGTGCCACCTCACCCCAGTCCCTGTTGGAGACCCAGTACTTC. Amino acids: CATSPQSLLETQYF.

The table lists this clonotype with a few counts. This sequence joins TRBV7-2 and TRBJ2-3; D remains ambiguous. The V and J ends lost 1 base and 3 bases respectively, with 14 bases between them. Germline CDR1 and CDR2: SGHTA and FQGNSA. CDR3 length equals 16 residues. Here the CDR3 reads CASSLVAVHGTDTQYF. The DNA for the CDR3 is TGTGCCAGCAGCTTAGTCGCTGTACACGGAACAGATACGCAGTATTTT.

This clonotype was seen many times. The DNA for the CDR3 is TGTGCCAGCAGCTTAGCGCGGCTAGCGGGTCAAGAGACCCAGTACTTC. Amino acid sequence: CASSLARLAGQETQYF. This chain joins TRBV7-8 and TRBJ2-5; 8 positions match TRBD2. This CDR3 spans 16 amino acids. Looked up from germline, CDR1 is SGHVS and CDR2 is FQNEAQ. Unmatched junction bases numbered 5, after V lost 0 bases and J lost 2 bases.

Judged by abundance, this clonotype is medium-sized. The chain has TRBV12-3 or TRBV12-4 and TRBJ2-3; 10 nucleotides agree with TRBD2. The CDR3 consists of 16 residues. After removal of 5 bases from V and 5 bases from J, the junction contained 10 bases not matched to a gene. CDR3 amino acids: CASSVIAGGPGDTQYF. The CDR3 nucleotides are TGTGCCAGCAGTGTTATAGCGGGGGGCCCGGGAGATACGCAGTATTTT.

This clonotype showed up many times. This CDR3 reads CASSLDPESPLHF. The CDR3 DNA sequence: TGTGCCAGCAGTTTAGATCCCGAATCACCCCTCCACTTT. This chain links TRBV12-3 or TRBV12-4 with TRBJ1-6; D is unresolved. Trimming cost V 1 base and J 10 bases, with 8 bases left between them. The CDR3 sequence is 13 residues long.

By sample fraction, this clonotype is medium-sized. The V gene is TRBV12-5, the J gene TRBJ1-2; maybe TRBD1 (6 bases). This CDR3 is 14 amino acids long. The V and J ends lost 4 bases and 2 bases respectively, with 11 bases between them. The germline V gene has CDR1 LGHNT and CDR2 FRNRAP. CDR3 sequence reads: CASGYSGANYGYTF. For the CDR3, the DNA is TGTGCTAGTGGTTACTCGGGGGCCAACTATGGCTACACCTTC.

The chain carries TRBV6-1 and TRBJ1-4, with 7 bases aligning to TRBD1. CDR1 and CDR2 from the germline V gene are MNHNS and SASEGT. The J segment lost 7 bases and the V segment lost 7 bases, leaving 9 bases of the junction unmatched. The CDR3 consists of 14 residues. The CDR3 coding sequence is TGTGCCAGCACCCTCTTGAGGGACAGTGAAAAACTGTTTTTT. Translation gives CASTLLRDSEKLFF.

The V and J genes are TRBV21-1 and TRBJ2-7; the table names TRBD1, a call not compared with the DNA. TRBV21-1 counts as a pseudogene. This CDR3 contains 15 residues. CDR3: CASCWTGVHSYEQYF. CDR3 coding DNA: TGTGCCAGCTGCTGGACAGGGGTCCACTCCTACGAGCAGTACTTC.

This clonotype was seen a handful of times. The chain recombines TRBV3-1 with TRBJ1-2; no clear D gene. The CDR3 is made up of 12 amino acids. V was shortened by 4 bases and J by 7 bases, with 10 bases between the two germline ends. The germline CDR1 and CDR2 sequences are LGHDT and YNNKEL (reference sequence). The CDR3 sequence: CASSLRGGGYTF. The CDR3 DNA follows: TGTGCCAGCAGCCTAAGAGGAGGTGGCTACACCTTC. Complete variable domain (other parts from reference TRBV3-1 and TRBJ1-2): DTAVSQTPKYLVTQMGNDKSIKCEQNLGHDTMYWYKQDSKKFLKIMFSYNNKELIINETVPNRFSPKSPDKAHLNLHINSLELGDSAVYFCASSLRGGGYTFGSGTRLTVV.

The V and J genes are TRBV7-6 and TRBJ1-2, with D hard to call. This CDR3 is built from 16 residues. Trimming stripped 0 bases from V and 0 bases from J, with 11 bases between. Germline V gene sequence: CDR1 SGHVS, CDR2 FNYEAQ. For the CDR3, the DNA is TGTGCCAGCAGCTTAGCGGGTCGTGGAGCTAACTATGGCTACACCTTC. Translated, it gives CASSLAGRGANYGYTF.

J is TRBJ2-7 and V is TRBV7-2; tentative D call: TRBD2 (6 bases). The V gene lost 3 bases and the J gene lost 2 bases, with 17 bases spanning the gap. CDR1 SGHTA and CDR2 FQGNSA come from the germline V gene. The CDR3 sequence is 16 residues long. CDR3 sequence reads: CASSFYLARTTYEQYF. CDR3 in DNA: TGTGCCAGCAGCTTTTATCTAGCGAGGACTACCTACGAGCAGTACTTC.

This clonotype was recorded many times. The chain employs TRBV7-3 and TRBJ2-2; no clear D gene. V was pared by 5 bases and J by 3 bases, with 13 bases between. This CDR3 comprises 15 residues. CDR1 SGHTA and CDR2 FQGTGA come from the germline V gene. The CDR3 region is CASSLAPQYTGELFF. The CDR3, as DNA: TGTGCCAGCAGCCTCGCCCCACAGTACACCGGGGAGCTGTTTTTT. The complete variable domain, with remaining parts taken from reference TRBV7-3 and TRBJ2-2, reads GAGVSQTPSNKVTEKGKYVELRCDPISGHTALYWYRQSLGQGPEFLIYFQGTGAADDSGLPNDRFFAVRPEGSVSTLKIQRTERGDSAVYLCASSLAPQYTGELFFGEGSRLTVL.

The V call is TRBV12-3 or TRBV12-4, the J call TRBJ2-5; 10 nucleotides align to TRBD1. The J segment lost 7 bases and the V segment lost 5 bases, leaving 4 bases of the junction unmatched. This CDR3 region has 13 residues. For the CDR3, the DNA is TGTGCCAGCAGTCCGGGACAGGGGTGGACCCAGTACTTC. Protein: CASSPGQGWTQYF.

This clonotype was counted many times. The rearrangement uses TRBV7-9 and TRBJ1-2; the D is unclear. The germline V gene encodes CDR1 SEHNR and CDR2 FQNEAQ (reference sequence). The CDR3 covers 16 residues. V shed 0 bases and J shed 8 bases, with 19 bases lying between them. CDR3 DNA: TGTGCCAGCAGCTTAGCGCGGATCCAAACCATGGACGGCTACACCTTC. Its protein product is CASSLARIQTMDGYTF.

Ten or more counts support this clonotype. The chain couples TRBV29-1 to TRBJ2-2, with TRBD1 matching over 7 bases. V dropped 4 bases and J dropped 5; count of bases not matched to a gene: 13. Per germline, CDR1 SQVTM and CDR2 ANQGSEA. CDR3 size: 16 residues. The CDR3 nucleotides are TGCAGCGTTGTCTGGACAGGCCTTGTTGGGACCGGGGAGCTGTTTTTT. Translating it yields CSVVWTGLVGTGELFF.

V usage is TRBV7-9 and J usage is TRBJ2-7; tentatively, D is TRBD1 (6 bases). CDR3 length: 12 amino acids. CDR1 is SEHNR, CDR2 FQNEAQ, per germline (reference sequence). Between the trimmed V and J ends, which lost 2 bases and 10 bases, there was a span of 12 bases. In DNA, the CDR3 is TGTGCCAGCAGCTTAACCCGGACAGAACAGTACTTC. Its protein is CASSLTRTEQYF. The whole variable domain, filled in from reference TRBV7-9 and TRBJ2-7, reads DTGVSQNPRHKITKRGQNVTFRCDPISEHNRLYWYRQTLGQGPEFLTYFQNEAQLEKSRLLSDRFSAERPKGSFSTLEIQRTEQGDSAMYLCASSLTRTEQYFGPGTRLTVT.

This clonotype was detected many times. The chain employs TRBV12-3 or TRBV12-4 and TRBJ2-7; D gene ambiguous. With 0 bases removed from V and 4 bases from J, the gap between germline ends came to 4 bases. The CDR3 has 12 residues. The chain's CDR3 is CASSLAEYEQYF. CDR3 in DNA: TGTGCCAGCAGTTTAGCTGAATACGAGCAGTACTTC.

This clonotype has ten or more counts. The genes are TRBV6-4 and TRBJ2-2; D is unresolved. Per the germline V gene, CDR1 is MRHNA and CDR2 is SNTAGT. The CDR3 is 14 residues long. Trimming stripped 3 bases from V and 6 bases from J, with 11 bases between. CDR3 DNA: TGTGCCAGCAGTGATTTGTTTGGGGCCGGGGAGCTGTTTTTT. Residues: CASSDLFGAGELFF.

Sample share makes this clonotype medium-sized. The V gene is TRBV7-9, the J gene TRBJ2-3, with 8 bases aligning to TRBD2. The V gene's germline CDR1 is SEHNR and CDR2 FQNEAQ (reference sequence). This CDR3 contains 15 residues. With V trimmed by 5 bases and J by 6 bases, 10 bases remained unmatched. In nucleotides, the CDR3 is TGTGCCAGCAGCCCCAAAGCCCGACTAGCGGATACGCAGTATTTT. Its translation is CASSPKARLADTQYF.

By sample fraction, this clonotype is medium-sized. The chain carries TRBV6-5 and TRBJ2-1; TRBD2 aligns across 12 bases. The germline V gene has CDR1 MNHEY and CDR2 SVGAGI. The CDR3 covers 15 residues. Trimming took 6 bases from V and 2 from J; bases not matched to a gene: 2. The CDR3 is CASSRLAGAYNEQFF. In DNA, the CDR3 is TGTGCCAGCAGCAGACTAGCGGGGGCCTACAATGAGCAGTTCTTC.

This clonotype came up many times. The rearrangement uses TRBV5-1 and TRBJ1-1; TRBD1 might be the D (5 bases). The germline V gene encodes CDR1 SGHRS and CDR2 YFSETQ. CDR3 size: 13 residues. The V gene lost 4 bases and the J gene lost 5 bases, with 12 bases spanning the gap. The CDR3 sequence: CASSVQGWTEAFF. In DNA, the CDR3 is TGCGCCAGCAGCGTCCAGGGCTGGACTGAAGCTTTCTTT.